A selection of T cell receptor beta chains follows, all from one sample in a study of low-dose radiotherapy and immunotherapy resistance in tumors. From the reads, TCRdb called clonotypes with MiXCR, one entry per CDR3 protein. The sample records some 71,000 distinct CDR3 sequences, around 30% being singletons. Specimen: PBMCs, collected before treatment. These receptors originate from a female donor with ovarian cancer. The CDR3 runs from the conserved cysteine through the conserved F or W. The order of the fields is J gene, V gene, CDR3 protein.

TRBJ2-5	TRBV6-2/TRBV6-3	CASSPPGAGETQYF
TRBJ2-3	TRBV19	CASTVQGSTDTQYF
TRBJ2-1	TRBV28	CASTSGPGSSYNEQFF
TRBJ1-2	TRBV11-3	CASSPQGADYGYTF
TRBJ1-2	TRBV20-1	CSARWFGGYGYTF
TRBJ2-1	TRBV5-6	CASSLETSGIGNEQFF
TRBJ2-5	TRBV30	CAWSVTGRNNEQYF
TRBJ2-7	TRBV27	CASSLSPAYEQYF
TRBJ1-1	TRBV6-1	CATAGRNTEAFF
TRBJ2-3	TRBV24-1	CATSDLGGLATSTDTQYF
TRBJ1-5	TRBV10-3	CAIRAGGGGGQPQHF
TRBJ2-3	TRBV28	CASTSGGPTDTQYF
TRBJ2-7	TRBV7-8	CASSRPGPIYEQYF
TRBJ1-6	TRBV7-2	CASSLRTGGSPLHF
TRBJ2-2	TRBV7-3	CASSSRRATGELFF
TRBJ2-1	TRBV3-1	CASSLRAGVDRNEQFF
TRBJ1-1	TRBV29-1	CSVEVGGIGTEAFF
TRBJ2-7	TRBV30	CAWSSGNYEQYF
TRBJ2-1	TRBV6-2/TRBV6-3	CASSPNPGLAGARRYNEQFF
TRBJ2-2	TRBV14	CASSQHTASRELFF
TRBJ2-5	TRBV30	CAWSAQETQYF
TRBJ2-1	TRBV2	CASSSLREGPQFF
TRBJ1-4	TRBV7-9	CASSRTEFNEKLFF
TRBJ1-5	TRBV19	CASSIKQAQPQHF